One and the same sample provided the 19 T cell receptor beta chains below, sequenced in a study of T cells in Graves' hyperthyroidism and ophthalmopathy. Amplification targeted TCR beta CDR3 regions from RNA transcripts. TCR CDR3 regions were first amplified by RT-PCR with HTBI primers. TCRdb re-derived calls from the multiplex PCR reads in MiXCR, one entry per CDR3 protein. This table has 250,000 to 300,000 distinct CDR3 sequences, more than 14% appearing once. The sequenced sample was blood. These receptor sequences come from a woman in her thirties or forties with Graves' hyperthyroidism that later progressed to Graves' ophthalmopathy.

This clonotype was seen at least ten times. This sequence joins TRBV20-1 and TRBJ2-1, with D possibly being TRBD2 (5 bases). V shed 3 bases and J shed 3 bases, with 6 bases lying between them. Germline V gene data show CDR1 as DFQATT and CDR2 as SNEGSKA (reference sequence). CDR3 length: 12 residues. The CDR3 sequence: CSASEGYNEQFF. The CDR3 region has the DNA TGCAGTGCTAGCGAGGGCTACAATGAGCAGTTCTTC.

This clonotype has only a few counts. The chain recombines TRBV6-1 with TRBJ2-3; the match to TRBD2 covers 9 bases. Germline-derived CDR1 and CDR2 are MNHNS and SASEGT. The CDR3 extends over 16 amino acids. Trimming at V came to 5 bases and at J to 3 bases, leaving 9 bases not matched to a gene. The DNA of the CDR3 is TGTGCCAGCAGTCCCCTACGAGCGGGAGGTACAGATACGCAGTATTTT. Its translation: CASSPLRAGGTDTQYF.

This clonotype came up once. One end of the junction fails to match germline, which may point to a read error. The rearrangement uses TRBV28 and TRBJ2-7; TRBD1 agrees at 7 bases. Germline assignment: CDR1 MDHEN and CDR2 SYDVKM. The CDR3 has 13 amino acids. CDR3 region: CATSFRGQVEQYF. CDR3 DNA sequence: TGTGCCACCAGTTTTAGGGGGCAAGTCGAGCAGTACTTC.

The table lists this clonotype with many counts. A clone one base away is much larger, so this may be a read error. A read error is likely, as this CDR3 ends without the conserved phenylalanine or tryptophan. This chain joins TRBV2 and TRBJ2-1; 8 nucleotides agree with TRBD2. The J segment lost 2 bases and the V segment lost 5 bases, leaving 5 bases of the junction unmatched. Germline CDR1 SNHLY, CDR2 FYNNEI. CDR3 size: 15 residues. The CDR3 is CASSLLAVTYNEQFL. CDR3 nucleotide sequence: TGTGCCAGCAGTCTACTAGCGGTGACCTACAATGAGCAGTTCCTC.

This clonotype was recorded at least ten times. The chain combines TRBV11-2 with TRBJ2-7, with 7 bases fitting TRBD1. This CDR3 is 18 amino acids long. V shed 0 bases, J shed 0 bases, and the junction held 11 bases outside the gene matches. Germline V gene data show CDR1 as SGHAT and CDR2 as FQNNGV. CDR3 nucleotides: TGTGCCAGCAGCTTAGAACGTCCGTCCAGGGGGTTCTCCTACGAGCAGTACTTC. It specifies CASSLERPSRGFSYEQYF.

This clonotype was recorded many times. The chain joins TRBV7-8 to TRBJ2-1; D is uncertain. Trimming cost V 2 bases and J 7 bases, with 12 bases left between them. Germline assignment: CDR1 SGHVS and CDR2 FQNEAQ. This CDR3 is 14 amino acids long. CDR3 amino acids: CASSLWASGNEQFF. Here the CDR3 DNA reads TGTGCCAGCAGCTTATGGGCTAGTGGGAATGAGCAGTTCTTC.

This clonotype was recorded once. The rearrangement joins TRBV5-6 to TRBJ2-7, with D unclear. The length of the CDR3 is 13 residues. Germline V gene lookup returns CDR1 SGHDT and CDR2 YYEEEE. The germline V and J ends were trimmed by 0 bases and 7 bases, with 11 bases remaining between them. The CDR3 is CASSLGEGIEQYF. CDR3 in DNA: TGTGCCAGCAGCTTGGGTGAAGGGATAGAGCAGTACTTC.

This clonotype was detected a few times. This chain uses TRBV6-1 with TRBJ2-3, with D possibly matching TRBD2 (6 bases). Trimming pared 4 bases from V and 6 bases from J, leaving 20 bases between. This CDR3 region has 16 residues. The germline CDR1 and CDR2 sequences are MNHNS and SASEGT. The CDR3: CASSVASSAPSDTQYF. CDR3 nucleotide sequence: TGTGCCAGCAGTGTCGCGTCTAGCGCCCCTTCTGATACGCAGTATTTT.

About this clonotype itself: This could be a read error, since a much larger clone is one nucleotide away. V and J are TRBV28 and TRBJ2-5, with TRBD2 as a possible D gene (6 bases). The closer fit of TRBJ2-1 to the DNA end suggests the J call may be wrong. CDR1 and CDR2 (germline): MDHEN, SYDVKM. CDR3 length equals 15 residues. CDR3 bases: TGTGCCAGCAGCCCCCTCGGGGGTGTACAAGAGACCCAGTTCTTC. The encoded protein is CASSPLGGVQETQFF.

The sample holds many counts of this clonotype. The genes are TRBV10-3 and TRBJ2-3; D call uncertain. CDR1 and CDR2 from the germline V gene are ENHRY and SYGVKD. Trimming removed 6 bases at V and 3 bases at J, with 4 bases between. This CDR3 is built from 11 residues. CDR3 bases: TGTGCCATCAGCGAAACAGATACGCAGTATTTT. It encodes CAISETDTQYF.

The rearrangement uses TRBV6-2 or TRBV6-3 and TRBJ2-6, with D perhaps TRBD1 or TRBD2 (5 bases each). Germline CDR1 MNHEY, CDR2 SVGEGT. Trimming stripped 4 bases from V and 0 bases from J, with 19 bases between. The CDR3 has 19 residues. The CDR3 bases are TGTGCCAGCAGTTCCTACCGGGACCTATTATCCTCTGGGGCCAACGTCCTGACTTTC. The encoded protein is CASSSYRDLLSSGANVLTF.

This clonotype came up many times. The V gene is TRBV12-3 or TRBV12-4, the J gene TRBJ2-3; D not certain. V was clipped by 3 bases and J by 2 bases, with 6 bases between them. This CDR3 region has 13 residues. Here the CDR3 reads CASSFRSTDTQYF. The CDR3 nucleotides are TGTGCCAGCAGTTTTAGGTCCACAGATACGCAGTATTTT.

This clonotype was counted ten times or more. The chain is built from TRBV10-3 and TRBJ1-1; D is ambiguous. Germline loops: CDR1 ENHRY, CDR2 SYGVKD. The CDR3 covers 17 residues. V was clipped by 3 bases and J by 0 bases, with 17 bases between them. The DNA of the CDR3 is TGTGCCATCAGTGAAAATATTGGCAAATACATGAACACTGAAGCTTTCTTT. It specifies CAISENIGKYMNTEAFF.

This clonotype was seen repeatedly, ten times or more. The genes are TRBV5-4 and TRBJ2-3; 9 positions match TRBD2. V dropped 3 bases and J dropped 5; count of bases not matched to a gene: 7. From germline, CDR1 is SGHNT and CDR2 YYREEE (reference sequence). There are 15 residues in the CDR3. CDR3 coding DNA: TGTGCCAGCAGCTGGAGCGGGAGGCCGGGAGATACGCAGTATTTT. Encoded protein: CASSWSGRPGDTQYF.

The table lists this clonotype with many counts. The chain is built from TRBV18 and TRBJ2-3; unclear D gene. V shed 2 bases and J shed 4 bases, with 7 bases lying between them. The germline gives CDR1 KGHSH, CDR2 LQKENI. The CDR3 sequence is 13 residues long. CDR3 sequence reads: CASSPKASDTQYF. The DNA for the CDR3 is TGTGCCAGCTCACCAAAAGCCTCAGATACGCAGTATTTT.

This clonotype was counted a few times. The J gene is TRBJ2-1, the V gene TRBV7-9; D unresolved. The CDR3 loop spans 11 amino acids. Per germline, CDR1 SEHNR and CDR2 FQNEAQ (reference sequence). V was pared by 4 bases and J by 12 bases, with 10 bases between. CDR3 residues: CASSSPPRQFF. CDR3 nucleotides: TGTGCCAGCAGCTCGCCGCCTCGGCAGTTCTTC.

At least ten counts were recorded for this clonotype. The chain employs TRBV24-1 and TRBJ2-5; possibly TRBD2 for D (6 bases). Germline V lookup: CDR1 KGHDR, CDR2 SFDVKD. Trimming shortened V by 2 bases and J by 6 bases, and 15 bases separated the two germline ends. The CDR3 is made up of 15 amino acids. This chain's CDR3 is CATSDWREPWKTQYF. The CDR3 nucleotides read TGTGCCACCAGTGATTGGAGGGAGCCTTGGAAGACCCAGTACTTC.

About this clonotype itself: A much larger clone differs by one base, so this may be a read error. The V gene is TRBV6-1, the J gene TRBJ2-1; 7 nucleotides agree with TRBD1. Germline CDR1 and CDR2: MNHNS and SASEGT. The length of the CDR3 is 17 residues. The CDR3 coding sequence is TGTGCCAGCAGTGACCCAGCCCCAGGGGGTTCCTACAATGAGCAGCTCTTC. It specifies CASSDPAPGGSYNEQLF.

This clonotype has at least ten counts. V gene TRBV27 combines with J gene TRBJ2-1, with 11 bases lining up with TRBD1. The germline CDR1 and CDR2 sequences are MNHEY and SMNVEV (reference sequence). The ends lost 5 bases at V and 6 bases at J; junction bases unmatched: 6. CDR3 length: 15 amino acids. CDR3 DNA: TGTGCCAGCAGTAACCCCGGGACAGGGGGCAATGAGCAGTTCTTC. Amino acid sequence: CASSNPGTGGNEQFF.